A single TCR beta chain is shown here with its context. The study counted Cohort 3 donors as recovered given two negative PCRs, clearance, or symptom resolution. This record comes from a study of blood T cell repertoires in COVID-19. Study-wide background: Sources were T cells, B-cell-depleted T cells, or PBMCs; the material itself was cDNA or gDNA.

Germline-derived CDR1 and CDR2 are KGHDR and SFDVKD. Trimming took 10 bases from V and 1 from J, leaving 14 bases between them. The CDR3 is 14 residues long. Produced via immunoSEQ multiplex PCR; TCRdb's table is partial and in-frame only. The sample has 350,000 or so clones, about 90% seen once. The chain is built from TRBV24-1 and TRBJ2-3; TRBD2 is a possible D gene (6 bases). Sample: PBMCs or T cells enriched from blood (not recorded which). The receptor was derived from a woman aged 25 to 39 who had recovered from COVID-19. The chain's CDR3 is CATGFGGGTDTQYF. The CDR3 DNA reads TGTGCCACGGGGTTTGGCGGGGGCACAGATACGCAGTATTTT.